The 2 T cell receptor beta chains listed next were all sequenced from one sample in a study of response to subunit inactivated influenza vaccine (dated by TCRdb to 2016 to 2019). The library was obtained by RT-PCR. The sequencing machine was an Illumina HiSeq 2500. TCRdb redid the processing of the public reads, applying fastp at Q25 and MiXCR, and retained in-frame beta chains. For every CDR3 protein sequence, its rows merge into one entry that carries the most common genes and DNA. Within this sample are fewer than 400,000 distinct CDR3 sequences, with 20% to 25% of them counted one time only. Of the sample, roughly 10% falls within the top ten clones. The specimen comprised PBMCs from blood, sampled around 22 months after vaccination. The receptor set was obtained from a man aged 50 to 69 who received an inactivated influenza vaccine. Donor details come from another sample of the same person, matched by shared clones.

This clonotype was seen only a few times. The genes are TRBV7-2 and TRBJ2-3; D not resolved. V gave up 1 base and J gave up 1 base, with 9 bases separating them. Per germline, CDR1 SGHTA and CDR2 FQGNSA. CDR3 length: 15 residues. The CDR3 sequence: CASSLGWMGTDTQYF. CDR3 nucleotide sequence: TGTGCCAGCAGCTTAGGGTGGATGGGCACAGATACGCAGTATTTT.

This clonotype was detected only a few times. The V gene is TRBV20-1, the J gene TRBJ1-1; a possible D gene is TRBD1 (5 bases). The CDR3 has 17 amino acids. Germline V gene sequence: CDR1 DFQATT, CDR2 SNEGSKA (reference sequence). The V end was cut by 0 bases, the J end by 0 bases, with 17 bases between. The CDR3 loop reads CSARDRVGKTVNTEAFF. CDR3 DNA: TGCAGTGCTAGAGACAGGGTGGGGAAGACGGTGAACACTGAAGCTTTCTTT.